Many counts were recorded for the clone carrying this TCR beta chain. Both previously described methods and listed TCR primers were employed to make bulk TCR libraries. TCRdb fed the PCR reads into MiXCR, producing one record per CDR3 protein. The sample holds some 11,000 distinct CDR3 sequences, roughly 15% seen once. The data derive from a study of molecular identifiers for immune sequencing clone quantification. Between about 19,000 and 1,100,000 sorted cells, with 10%, 30% or 50% RNA, yielded naive CD8 libraries. CD8+CD4-CCR7+CD45RA+ cells were sorted as naive CD8 T cells. Germline CDR1 is KGHSH and CDR2 is LQKENI. The V end was cut by 4 bases, the J end by 7 bases, with 16 bases between. CDR3 size: 14 residues.

The receptor's source is a human donor in good health. Some libraries in this study had Jurkat cell RNA spiked in. The chain employs TRBV18 and TRBJ1-2; perhaps TRBD1 as D (5 bases). Sequenced material: naive CD8+ T cells from blood, with Jurkat cell RNA spiked in. Stated subset: FACS-sorted CD8+CD4-CCR7+CD45RA+ naive T cells. The CDR3: CASSQDGGYSGYTF. The CDR3 DNA follows: TGTGCCAGCTCACAAGATGGGGGTTATAGTGGCTACACCTTC.